A single sample gave rise to the 16 T cell receptor beta chains below, sequenced in a study of blood T cells in healthy people across ages. For the second PCR, which ran for about 7 to 11 cycles, a sample-barcoded 5' primer and a J-beta primer mix were used. TCRdb re-derived calls from the 5' RACE reads in MiXCR, one entry per CDR3 protein. The sample carries about 1,400,000 distinct CDR3 sequences, 42% recorded once. Sequencing input: blood. Source of these receptors: a woman aged 18-29 years in good health.

The rearrangement joins TRBV10-3 to TRBJ2-3, with TRBD2 matching 15 bases. Trimming cost V 3 bases and J 5 bases; bases outside gene matches: 6. This CDR3 contains 17 residues. Germline V gene data show CDR1 as ENHRY and CDR2 as SYGVKD. CDR3 loop: CAISDFGLAGGLDTQYF. The CDR3 nucleotides are TGTGCCATCAGTGACTTCGGACTAGCGGGGGGGCTAGATACGCAGTATTTT.

There are a few counts of this clonotype. The rearrangement joins TRBV5-1 to TRBJ1-2; D is ambiguous. Trimming left V 0 bases short and J 4 bases short, with 13 bases between. There are 15 residues in the CDR3. Per germline, CDR1 SGHRS and CDR2 YFSETQ. The CDR3 DNA follows: TGCGCCAGCAGCTTGGACCCAGAGATCGGCTATGGCTACACCTTC. Protein: CASSLDPEIGYGYTF.

This clonotype was seen more than once but under ten times. The V and J genes are TRBV7-2 and TRBJ2-1; the match to TRBD1 covers 10 bases. CDR1 is SGHTA, CDR2 FQGNSA, per germline. The CDR3 length is 15 residues. V shed 4 bases and J 5 bases; nucleotides not matched to a gene: 5. The CDR3 DNA reads as TGTGCCAGCAGCTCGGGACAGGGGCCGAACAATGAGCAGTTCTTC. Its protein product is CASSSGQGPNNEQFF.

The J gene is TRBJ1-1, the V gene TRBV4-1; D perhaps matches TRBD1 (5 bases). Trimming removed 3 bases from V and 2 bases from J, with 22 bases in between. The CDR3 is made up of 18 amino acids. CDR1 and CDR2 from the germline V gene are MGHRA and YSYEKL. CDR3 sequence: CASSQQGRVLGGNTEAFF. The CDR3 bases are TGCGCCAGCAGCCAGCAGGGCAGGGTGCTTGGTGGTAACACTGAAGCTTTCTTT.

The chain uses TRBV3-1 and TRBJ1-1; D gene ambiguous. Deletions cut 5 bases from V and 5 bases from J, with 9 bases between. Germline-derived CDR1 and CDR2 are LGHDT and YNNKEL (reference sequence). This CDR3 is 12 amino acids long. The CDR3 coding sequence is TGTGCCAGCAGCGACGGTATTACTGAAGCTTTCTTT. Translating gives CASSDGITEAFF. Variable domain in full (rest from reference TRBV3-1 and TRBJ1-1): DTAVSQTPKYLVTQMGNDKSIKCEQNLGHDTMYWYKQDSKKFLKIMFSYNNKELIINETVPNRFSPKSPDKAHLNLHINSLELGDSAVYFCASSDGITEAFFGQGTRLTVV.

The CDR3 here is CASSLVYGRGSYNSPLHF. As DNA, the CDR3 is TGTGCCAGCAGCTTAGTTTACGGCCGGGGGTCCTATAATTCACCCCTCCACTTT. The chain links TRBV7-2 to TRBJ1-6; D possibly corresponds to TRBD1 (5 bases). V was cut by 1 base and J by 1 base, with 14 bases left in between. This CDR3 is 18 amino acids long. Germline-derived CDR1 and CDR2 are SGHTA and FQGNSA.

The chain couples TRBV6-1 to TRBJ2-4, with TRBD2 identical over 7 bases. The assigned J gene may be wrong: the sequence end matches TRBJ2-7 better. From germline, CDR1 is MNHNS and CDR2 SASEGT. This CDR3 has 15 amino acids. In DNA form, the CDR3 reads TGTGCCAGCAGTGCCTTAGCCGGGGGGATCTACGAGCAGTACTTC. It encodes CASSALAGGIYEQYF.

The CDR3 nucleotides are TGTGCCAGCAGCTCCCCAGCCCTTGGGACCTACAATGAGCAGTACTTC. Protein product: CASSSPALGTYNEQYF. The chain employs TRBV7-9 and TRBJ2-7; D is perhaps TRBD1 or TRBD2 (5 bases each). This CDR3 has 16 amino acids. Trimming removed 4 bases from V and 7 bases from J, with 23 bases in between. Germline CDR1 is SEHNR and CDR2 is FQNEAQ (reference sequence).

This clonotype was found once. The chain uses TRBV24-1 and TRBJ1-2; no clear D gene. Germline assignment: CDR1 KGHDR and CDR2 SFDVKD. V was clipped by 5 bases and J by 3 bases, with 6 bases between them. The CDR3 contains 12 residues. The CDR3 region has the DNA TGTGCCACCAGTGCCACCGACTATGGCTACACCTTC. It codes for CATSATDYGYTF.

The gene calls are TRBV6-5 and TRBJ2-7, with 10 bases identical to TRBD1. Looked up from germline, CDR1 is MNHEY and CDR2 is SVGAGI. The CDR3 is made up of 15 amino acids. Unmatched junction bases numbered 6, after V lost 0 bases and J lost 7 bases. CDR3 DNA: TGTGCCAGCAGTTACTCGGGCGGACAGGGGGAAGAGCAGTACTTC. This codes for CASSYSGGQGEEQYF.

The chain uses TRBV10-3 and TRBJ2-7; perhaps TRBD1 as D (6 bases). The CDR3 covers 14 residues. Germline V lookup: CDR1 ENHRY, CDR2 SYGVKD. V dropped 10 bases and J dropped 0 bases, with 16 bases sitting between them. CDR3 in amino acids: CATAGQLSSYEQYF. Here the CDR3 DNA reads TGTGCCACGGCCGGACAGCTCAGCTCCTACGAGCAGTACTTC.

The V gene is TRBV6-5, the J gene TRBJ2-5, with 11 bases lining up with TRBD1. The J call is uncertain, as TRBJ2-7 better fits the DNA end. Germline lookup yields CDR1 MNHEY and CDR2 SVGAGI. This CDR3 contains 15 residues. The CDR3 here is CASRTTGTGGGEQYF. CDR3 sequence (DNA): TGTGCCAGCAGAACCACCGGGACAGGGGGGGGCGAGCAGTACTTC.

The CDR3: CASSPRGGEGLMNTEAFF. The DNA of the CDR3 is TGTGCCAGCAGCCCGAGAGGAGGGGAGGGGCTCATGAACACTGAAGCTTTCTTT. V and J are TRBV7-8 and TRBJ1-1, with D tentatively TRBD1 (5 bases). Trimming removed 5 bases at V and 0 bases at J, with 22 bases between. Germline CDR1 reads SGHVS; CDR2 reads FQNEAQ. The CDR3 is made up of 18 amino acids.

This clonotype has a handful of counts. J is TRBJ2-1 and V is TRBV20-1; D is possibly TRBD2 (6 bases). Germline V gene data show CDR1 as DFQATT and CDR2 as SNEGSKA (reference sequence). Between the trimmed V and J ends, which lost 1 base and 7 bases, there was a span of 14 bases. The CDR3 runs to 14 residues. This CDR3 is CSARVLSSVNEQFF. The CDR3 DNA reads TGCAGTGCTAGAGTCCTCTCTAGCGTAAATGAGCAGTTCTTC.

This clonotype was observed many times. V and J are TRBV6-5 and TRBJ2-6; tentative D call: TRBD1 (5 bases). Germline CDR1 reads MNHEY; CDR2 reads SVGAGI. The CDR3 extends over 15 amino acids. Trimming shortened V by 6 bases and J by 0 bases, and 9 bases separated the two germline ends. This CDR3 reads CASSPGASGANVLTF. The CDR3 nucleotides read TGTGCCAGCAGCCCTGGGGCCTCTGGGGCCAACGTCCTGACTTTC.

The V call is TRBV2, the J call TRBJ2-1; no clear D. Germline V gene data show CDR1 as SNHLY and CDR2 as FYNNEI. The germline V and J ends were trimmed by 4 bases and 14 bases, with 12 bases remaining between them. The CDR3 loop spans 11 amino acids. For the CDR3, the DNA is TGTGCCAGCAGTGCGTCGGGTACCGAGTTCTTC. This translates into CASSASGTEFF. Together with reference TRBV2 and TRBJ2-1, the CDR3 gives the full variable domain: EPEVTQTPSHQVTQMGQEVILRCVPISNHLYFYWYRQILGQKVEFLVSFYNNEISEKSEIFDDQFSVERPDGSNFTLKIRSTKLEDSAMYFCASSASGTEFFGPGTRLTVL.